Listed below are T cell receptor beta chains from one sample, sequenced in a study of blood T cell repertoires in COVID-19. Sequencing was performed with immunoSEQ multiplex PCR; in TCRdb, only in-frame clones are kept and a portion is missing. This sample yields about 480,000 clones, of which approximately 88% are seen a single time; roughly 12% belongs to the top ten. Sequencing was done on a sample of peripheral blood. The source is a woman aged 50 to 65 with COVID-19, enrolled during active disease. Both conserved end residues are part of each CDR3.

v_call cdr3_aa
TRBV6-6 CASSPSGLGKNEQFF
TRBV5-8 CASSKAYGYTF
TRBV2 CASSVGGADTQYF
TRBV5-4 CASSEIRTHQETQYF
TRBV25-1 CASSEWDRGKEKLFF
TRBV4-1 CASSQDLQTTRFYGYTF
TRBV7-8 CASSLRLAGGTDTQYF
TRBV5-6 CASSLDATETHEQYF
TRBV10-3 CAISRQGWEAEAFF
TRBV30 CAWSRGGGTDTQYF
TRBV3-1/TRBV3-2 CASSQGTGSRHEQYF
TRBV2 CASRIPGQGYNSPLHF
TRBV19 CASSIDLGGRDEAFF
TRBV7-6 CASSLGGKGIATEAFF
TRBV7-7 CASSPAGRDTQYF
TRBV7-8 CASSVGGYDTEAFF
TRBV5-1 CASSLEEDTANYGYTF
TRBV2 CATGGGSLYGYTF
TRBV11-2 CASSLVVGGGLAYEQYF
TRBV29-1 CSVEPMTGPAEAFF
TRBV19 CASTPGEGTEAFF
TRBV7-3 CASSLEGRGDQPQHF
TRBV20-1 CSAPGVDGYTF
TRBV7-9 CASSLGDRAIWAFF
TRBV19 CASSTTGVSTDTQYF
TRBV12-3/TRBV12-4 CASSHSTDTQYF
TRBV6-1 CASSEMGQQETQYF
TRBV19 CASSPPGNSPLHF
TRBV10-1 CASSEWPSNTGELFF
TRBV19 CASSNRGYTEAFF
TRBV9 CASSGPGGEKLFF
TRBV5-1 CASSLSGGTEAFF
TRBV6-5 CASSSYRGQGYGYTF
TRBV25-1 CASSESLSAGTGDKEQFF
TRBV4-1 CASSQEMRYEQYF
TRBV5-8 CASSLQAAYEQYF
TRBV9 CASSESYPPEIYGYTF
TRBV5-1 CASSLSGPGQGYTF